This TCR beta chain came from a study of neurological immune-mediated disorders (dated by TCRdb to between 2017 and 2020). Describing the broader study: Among the approximately 35 multiple sclerosis patients, relapsing-remitting MS accounted for approximately 31 and secondary progressive MS accounted for 3. Peripheral blood TCR-beta repertoires from HTLV-I-associated myelopathy (HAM/TSP) patients, multiple sclerosis patients and healthy controls were compared by UMI-based sequencing. Longitudinal samples, technical triplicates and paired sorted CD4+ and CD8+ T-cell subsets, alongside PBMC samples, were included among the 106 TCR-beta libraries. The cohort comprised about 68 subjects: about 14 HAM/TSP patients, around 34 multiple sclerosis patients and 20 healthy controls. Study-wide conclusions, independent of this receptor: Across subjects, expanded clones never shared an identical CDR3 amino acid sequence, which suggests that the TCR-beta repertoires in every group were private. In phylogenetic analysis, the repertoires of 18 of 34 MS patients grouped into a cluster of related CDR3 sequences, which suggests a possible signature at the repertoire level. TCR clonal expansion was greatest in HAM/TSP patients and smallest in MS patients, who ranked below even healthy controls. No clinical or MRI features were associated with the MS cluster, and the authors said that larger cohorts are needed.

Taken from cysteine to phenylalanine, the CDR3 has 12 residues. This entry keeps only the CDR3 DNA: 36 bases, framed from base 1. Libraries from unsorted PBMCs were made from 2 million PBMCs kept in RNAlater at -80 degrees C until RNA extraction. Multiple sclerosis patients were enrolled in a US clinical protocol evaluating disease progression by magnetic resonance imaging. PBMCs were separated from peripheral blood using Ficoll-Hypaque density gradient centrifugation and then cryopreserved in liquid nitrogen. Comment on this clonotype: Its target antigen remains unknown. This may arise from a read error, as a much more abundant clone is one base away.

To synthesize cDNA, template-switch 5'RACE was performed with a primer carrying a 10-nucleotide random unique molecular identifier so that each TCR transcript was tagged. Every sequencing run covered 15-18 subjects and yielded more than 180 million TCR-beta sequences. The RNeasy kit was used to extract total RNA. The KAPA Real-time Library Amplification kit was used to amplify TCR-beta VDJ regions with primers for the TCR constant region and the 5'RACE anchor. Sample indexes and Illumina adaptors were added in a first PCR, after which library yield was increased in a second PCR. After Ampure bead purification, the roughly 650 bp TCR product was size-selected on a 2% E-gel SizeSelection system. Library quality was checked on a Bioanalyzer, concentration was measured with Qubit, and libraries were quantified with the Kapa Library Quantification kit before pooling. Libraries were sequenced paired-end 2 x 150 bp on an Illumina HiSeq 2500. To increase sequence diversity, roughly 24-30% phiX was spiked into each library pool. The published analysis was carried out like this. The UMI-based MiGEC pipeline processed quality-filtered reads and removed over 80% of raw TCR sequences during error correction. VDJ genes were aligned to IMGT germline references, and clonotypes were defined by unique CDR3 amino acid sequence plus V-J genes. Clonal expansion, Shannon diversity, and CDR3 relatedness (CalcPairwiseDistances, ClusterSamples) were evaluated with VDJtools, and phylogenetic trees were built with CLCbio workbench. Clones with at least 8 unique UMIs were defined as expanded, with this threshold being based on coefficient-of-variation modelling across technical triplicates. The public reads were reanalyzed by TCRdb: fastp trimming at Q25, MiXCR alignment, in-frame beta chains only. Each CDR3 protein gets just one entry, which takes the most common genes and DNA from the rows behind it. TCRdb's processing, not the study's, gives the V and J calls here. The sample table lists 80,000 to 100,000 distinct CDR3 sequences, roughly 3.5% of them with a count of one. Jointly, the top ten make up around 3.1% of the sample.

The source of this sequence is a woman in her forties or fifties with multiple sclerosis. Input material: PBMCs. The chain was built from TRBV12-3 or TRBV12-4 and TRBJ1-4, with no reliable assignment of the D segment. The CDR3 protein: CDSSSTKQKLFF. The nucleotides read TGTGACAGCAGCTCCACCAAGCAAAAACTGTTTTTT.